This T cell receptor beta chain came from a study of T cells in pancreatic ductal adenocarcinoma. Libraries were prepared by immunoSEQ multiplex PCR; TCRdb keeps only in-frame clonotypes and omits some of them. The table has 25,000 to 35,000 clones, around nine tenths seen once. No neoadjuvant therapy was given to the selected pancreatic ductal adenocarcinoma patients before their surgery. The sequenced sample was PBMCs. The origin of this receptor is a human donor with pancreatic ductal adenocarcinoma.

CDR3 in amino acids: CASSPGPQETQYF. In DNA, the CDR3 is TGTGCCAGCAGCCCCGGGCCGCAAGAGACCCAGTACTTC. V gene TRBV11-2 combines with J gene TRBJ2-5, with D uncertain. The germline CDR1 and CDR2 sequences are SGHAT and FQNNGV. The CDR3 is 13 amino acids. V shed 5 bases and J shed 2 bases, with 9 bases lying between them.